This T cell receptor beta chain appears in the sequencing data of a study of OX40 agonist ivuxolimab in advanced cancers. Produced via immunoSEQ multiplex PCR; TCRdb's table is partial and in-frame only. The repertoire holds about 77,000 clones, around 90% seen once, with 5.5% to 8% in the top ten. A note on this clone: Its antigen is not identified.

Overall study findings and caveats: Clonal expansion from baseline to week 6 occurred in both CD4+ and CD8+ T cells.

V lost 4 bases and J 5 bases, leaving 14 bases between the germline ends. Germline CDR1 and CDR2: SGDLS and YYNGEE. The CDR3 spans 14 residues. The source material was CD4+ or CD8+ T cells sorted from blood, sampled in a trial of the OX40 agonist ivuxolimab. The chain recombines TRBV9 with TRBJ2-3; D unresolved. The receptor's source is an adult with an advanced solid tumor such as melanoma, head and neck, liver or kidney cancer. The DNA of the CDR3 is TGTGCCAGCAGCCTAGGACCGTACGGAGATACGCAGTATTTT. Translating it yields CASSLGPYGDTQYF.